This TCR beta chain originates from a study of cytomegalovirus exposure and HLA in healthy donors. In the PCR, 60 Vbeta and 13 Jbeta primers were used. Assay used: immunoSEQ multiplex PCR; TCRdb lists only in-frame clones, some missing. The data show 100,000 to 130,000 clones, around 69% seen once. The sequenced sample was PBMCs. The receptor was derived from a man younger than 35 in good health and CMV-seronegative.

CDR3 nucleotide sequence: TGTGCCAGCAGCCCACTTGGTTTGCACAATGAGCAGTTCTTC. Protein sequence: CASSPLGLHNEQFF. This rearrangement joins TRBV6-5 to TRBJ2-1; no firm D call. Germline V gene data show CDR1 as MNHEY and CDR2 as SVGAGI. The V end was cut by 6 bases, the J end by 5 bases, with 14 bases between. CDR3 length: 14 amino acids.